A single TCR beta chain is shown here with its context. The J segment lost 8 bases and the V segment lost 5 bases, leaving 9 bases of the junction unmatched. This CDR3 is built from 15 residues. Germline V lookup: CDR1 MGHDK, CDR2 SYGVNS. These data originate in a study of blood T cell repertoires in COVID-19. The overall study: The United States, Italy and Spain were the sources of the acute and convalescent COVID-19 samples.

Per the original data handling: Scientists estimated how many nucleated cells there were by amplifying reference gene primers. Sequencing used immunoSEQ multiplex PCR; TCRdb keeps in-frame clones, though not all of them. Clone size and V and J calls were adopted from that table, with D and trimming inferred from the DNA. The sample contains 120,000 or so clones, roughly 89% of which appear only once. This receptor was obtained from a woman between 50 and 59 years old with acute or convalescent COVID-19. Material for sequencing was peripheral blood. The V call is TRBV25-1, the J call TRBJ2-3; TRBD2 matches 11 bases. CDR3 in DNA: TGTGCCAGCAGTCCGACTAGCGGGAAGCGTGGTACGCAGTATTTT. Translation gives CASSPTSGKRGTQYF.